This T cell receptor (beta chain) was sequenced in a study of blood T cells in healthy people across ages. Turning to the study itself: Template switching caught about one barcoded beta molecule for each two T cells.

Each donor had 8.5 to 10 milliliters of peripheral blood drawn. Through a sample-barcoded 5' primer and a J-beta primer mix, a second PCR was run for 7 to 11 cycles. TCRdb used MiXCR to reprocess the 5' RACE reads, holding one entry per CDR3 protein. This table has roughly 1,300,000 distinct CDR3 sequences, 59% appearing once. The V gene lost 0 bases and the J gene lost 9 bases, with 18 bases spanning the gap. Looked up from germline, CDR1 is MGHRA and CDR2 is YSYEKL. The CDR3 length is 16 residues. Sequencing input: blood. The V gene is TRBV4-1, the J gene TRBJ2-1; D may be TRBD2 (5 bases). The source of this sequence is a man between 18 and 29 years old in good health. CDR3 in DNA: TGCGCCAGCAGCCAAGAGCCCGGGGTGTTTAGGAGTGAGCAGTTCTTC. Translation: CASSQEPGVFRSEQFF.